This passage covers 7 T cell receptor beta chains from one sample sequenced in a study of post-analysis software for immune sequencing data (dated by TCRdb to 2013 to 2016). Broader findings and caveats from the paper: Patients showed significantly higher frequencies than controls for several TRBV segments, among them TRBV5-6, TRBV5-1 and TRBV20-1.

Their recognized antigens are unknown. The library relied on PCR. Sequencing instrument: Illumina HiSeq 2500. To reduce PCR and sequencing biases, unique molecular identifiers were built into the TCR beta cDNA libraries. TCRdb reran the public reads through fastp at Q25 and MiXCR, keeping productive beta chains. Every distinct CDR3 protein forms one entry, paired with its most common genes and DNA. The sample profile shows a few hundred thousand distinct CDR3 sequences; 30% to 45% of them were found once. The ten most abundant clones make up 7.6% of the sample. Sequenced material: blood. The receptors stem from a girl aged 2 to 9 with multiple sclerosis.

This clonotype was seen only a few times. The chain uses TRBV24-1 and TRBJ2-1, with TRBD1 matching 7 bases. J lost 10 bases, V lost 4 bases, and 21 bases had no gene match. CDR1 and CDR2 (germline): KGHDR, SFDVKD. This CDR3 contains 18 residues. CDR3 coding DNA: TGTGCCACCAGTGAGAATAGGGAAACAGGGGCCACGACTGGGGAGCAGTTCTTC. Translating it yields CATSENRETGATTGEQFF.

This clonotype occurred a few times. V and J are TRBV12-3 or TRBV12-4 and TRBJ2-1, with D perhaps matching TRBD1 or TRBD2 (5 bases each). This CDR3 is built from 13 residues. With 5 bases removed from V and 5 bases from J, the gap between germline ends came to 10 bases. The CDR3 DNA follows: TGTGCCAGCAGTCGCAGGGACGACAATGAGCAGTTCTTC. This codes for CASSRRDDNEQFF.

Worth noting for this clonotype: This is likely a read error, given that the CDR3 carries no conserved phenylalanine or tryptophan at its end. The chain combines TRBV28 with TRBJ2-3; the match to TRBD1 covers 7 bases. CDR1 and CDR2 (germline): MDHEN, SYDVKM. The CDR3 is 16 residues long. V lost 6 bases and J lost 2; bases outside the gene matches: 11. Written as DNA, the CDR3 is TGTGCCAGCAGCATCACCGCGACAGGGTTCACAGATACGCAGTATGTT. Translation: CASSITATGFTDTQYV.

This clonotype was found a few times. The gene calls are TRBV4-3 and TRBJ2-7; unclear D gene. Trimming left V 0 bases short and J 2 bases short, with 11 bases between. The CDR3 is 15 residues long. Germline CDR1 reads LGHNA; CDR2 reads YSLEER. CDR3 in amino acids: CASSQDFGRPYEQYF. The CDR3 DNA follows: TGCGCCAGCAGCCAAGATTTCGGGCGCCCCTACGAGCAGTACTTC.

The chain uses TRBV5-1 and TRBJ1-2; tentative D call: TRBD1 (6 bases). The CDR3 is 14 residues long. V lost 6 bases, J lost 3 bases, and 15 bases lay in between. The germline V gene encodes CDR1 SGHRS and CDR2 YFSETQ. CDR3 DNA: TGCGCCAGCACCAGGGGAGAGGGTGACTATGGCTACACCTTC. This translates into CASTRGEGDYGYTF.

The CDR3 DNA is TGCAGTGCTAGAGGGACAGGGGGCGCAGATACGCAGTATTTT. It encodes CSARGTGGADTQYF. This sequence joins TRBV20-1 and TRBJ2-3, with TRBD1 matching over 11 bases. The germline V gene encodes CDR1 DFQATT and CDR2 SNEGSKA (reference sequence). Losses at the gene ends were 1 base for V and 4 bases for J; bases not matched to a gene: 1. This CDR3 is built from 14 residues.

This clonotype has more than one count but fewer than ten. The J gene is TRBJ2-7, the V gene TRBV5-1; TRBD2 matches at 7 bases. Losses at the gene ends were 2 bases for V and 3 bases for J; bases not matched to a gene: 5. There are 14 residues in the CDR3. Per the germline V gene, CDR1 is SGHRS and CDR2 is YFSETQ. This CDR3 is CASSLAGSNYEQYF. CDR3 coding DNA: TGCGCCAGCAGCTTAGCGGGATCTAACTACGAGCAGTACTTC.